The subject of this entry is one T cell receptor (beta chain). Its matching antigen is unknown. This CDR3 has 16 amino acids. The germline V gene encodes CDR1 SNHLY and CDR2 FYNNEI. This entry is derived from a study of radiotherapy plus CTLA-4 blockade in lung cancer. Study background: Of all patients, around 18% responded objectively and roughly 31% showed disease control. Study findings and constraints: Best predicting response, reportedly, were early blood T cell clone dynamics, with interferon-beta. Subsequent to radiotherapy plus ipilimumab, tumor-derived TCR clones underwent expansion in blood.

Sequencing used immunoSEQ multiplex PCR; TCRdb keeps in-frame clones, though not all of them. The sample holds 30,000 to 50,000 clones, more than 70% seen once. Sequencing used peripheral blood, obtained from a patient treated with radiotherapy plus ipilimumab. The rearrangement joins TRBV2 to TRBJ2-5; the match to TRBD2 covers 15 bases. Gene TRBJ2-7 matches the end of the DNA better, so the J call may be wrong. The clonotype was recovered from a human donor with non-small cell lung cancer that progressed on radiotherapy plus ipilimumab. DNA for the CDR3: TGTGCCAGCAGTCTAAGGACTAGCGGGGGGGCCCGCGAGCAGTACTTC. Translating gives CASSLRTSGGAREQYF.